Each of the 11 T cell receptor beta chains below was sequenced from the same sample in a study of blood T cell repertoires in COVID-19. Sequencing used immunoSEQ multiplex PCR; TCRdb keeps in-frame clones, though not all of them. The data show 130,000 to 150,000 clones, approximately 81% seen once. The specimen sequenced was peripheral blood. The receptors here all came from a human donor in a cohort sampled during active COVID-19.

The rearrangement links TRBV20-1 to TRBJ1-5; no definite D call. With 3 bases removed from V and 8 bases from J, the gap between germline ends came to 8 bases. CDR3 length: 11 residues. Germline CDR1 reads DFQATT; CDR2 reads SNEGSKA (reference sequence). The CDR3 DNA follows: TGCAGTGCTAGTTACTCGGAGCCCCAGCATTTT. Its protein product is CSASYSEPQHF.

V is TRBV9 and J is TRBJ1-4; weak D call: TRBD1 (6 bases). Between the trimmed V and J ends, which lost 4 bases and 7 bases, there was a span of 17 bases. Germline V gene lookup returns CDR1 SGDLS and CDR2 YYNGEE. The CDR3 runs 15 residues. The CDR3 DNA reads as TGTGCCAGCAGCCCAAGGGACAATCCAAGTGAAAAACTGTTTTTT. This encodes CASSPRDNPSEKLFF. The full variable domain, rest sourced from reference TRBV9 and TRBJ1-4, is DSGVTQTPKHLITATGQRVTLRCSPRSGDLSVYWYQQSLDQGLQFLIQYYNGEERAKGNILERFSAQQFPDLHSELNLSSLELGDSALYFCASSPRDNPSEKLFFGSGTQLSVL.

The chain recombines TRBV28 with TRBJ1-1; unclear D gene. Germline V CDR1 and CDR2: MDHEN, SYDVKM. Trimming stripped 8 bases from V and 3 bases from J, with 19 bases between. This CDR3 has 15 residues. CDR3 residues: CASPPGGRRDTEAFF. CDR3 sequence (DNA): TGTGCCAGCCCACCTGGAGGGCGTAGGGACACTGAAGCTTTCTTT.

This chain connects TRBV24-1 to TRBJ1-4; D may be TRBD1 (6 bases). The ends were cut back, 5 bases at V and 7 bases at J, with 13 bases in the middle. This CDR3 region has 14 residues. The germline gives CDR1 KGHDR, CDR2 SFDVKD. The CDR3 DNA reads TGTGCCACCAGTGGCGGGGGGCCGGTTGAAAAACTGTTTTTT. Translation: CATSGGGPVEKLFF.

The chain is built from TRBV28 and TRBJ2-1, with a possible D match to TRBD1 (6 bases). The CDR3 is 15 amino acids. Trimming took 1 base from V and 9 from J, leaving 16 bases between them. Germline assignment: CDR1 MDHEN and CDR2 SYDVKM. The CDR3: CASSLLGALALEQFF. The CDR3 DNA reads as TGTGCCAGCAGTTTATTGGGGGCCCTTGCACTTGAGCAGTTCTTC.

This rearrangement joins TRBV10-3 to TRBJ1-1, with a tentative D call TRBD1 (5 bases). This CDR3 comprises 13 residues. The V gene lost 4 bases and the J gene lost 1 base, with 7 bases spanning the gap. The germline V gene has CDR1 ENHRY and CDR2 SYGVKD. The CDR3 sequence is CAISGQTNTEAFF. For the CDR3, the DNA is TGTGCCATCAGTGGACAGACGAACACTGAAGCTTTCTTT.

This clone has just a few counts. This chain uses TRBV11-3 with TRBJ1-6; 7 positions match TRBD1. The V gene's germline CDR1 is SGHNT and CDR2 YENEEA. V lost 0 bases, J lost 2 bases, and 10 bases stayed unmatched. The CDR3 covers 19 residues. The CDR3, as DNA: TGTGCCAGCAGCTTAGATCCCGAGACAGGGATGACCTATAATTCACCCCTCCACTTT. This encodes CASSLDPETGMTYNSPLHF.

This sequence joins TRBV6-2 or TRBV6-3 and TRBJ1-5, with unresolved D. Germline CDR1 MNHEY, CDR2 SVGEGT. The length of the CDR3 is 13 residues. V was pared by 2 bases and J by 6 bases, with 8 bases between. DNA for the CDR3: TGTGCCAGCAGTTACGAGAGGGTTCAGCCCCAGCATTTT. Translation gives CASSYERVQPQHF.

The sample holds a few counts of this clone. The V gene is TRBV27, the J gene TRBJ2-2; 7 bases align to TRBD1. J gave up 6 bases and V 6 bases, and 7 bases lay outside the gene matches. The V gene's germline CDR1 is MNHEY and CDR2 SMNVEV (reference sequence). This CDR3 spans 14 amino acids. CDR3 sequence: CASSRGRGPGELFF. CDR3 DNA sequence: TGTGCCAGCAGCAGAGGAAGGGGGCCCGGGGAGCTGTTTTTT.

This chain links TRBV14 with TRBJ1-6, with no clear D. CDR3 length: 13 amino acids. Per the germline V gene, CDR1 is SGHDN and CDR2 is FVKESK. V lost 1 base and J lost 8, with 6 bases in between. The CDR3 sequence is CASSQVPDSPLHF. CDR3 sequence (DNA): TGTGCCAGCAGCCAAGTACCGGATTCACCCCTCCACTTT.

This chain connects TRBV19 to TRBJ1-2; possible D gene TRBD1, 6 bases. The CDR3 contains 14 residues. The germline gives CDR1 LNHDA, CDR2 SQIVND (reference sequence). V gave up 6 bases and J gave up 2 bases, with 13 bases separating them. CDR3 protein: CASRLDSENYGYTF. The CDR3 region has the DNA TGTGCCAGTAGATTGGACAGCGAAAACTATGGCTACACCTTC.